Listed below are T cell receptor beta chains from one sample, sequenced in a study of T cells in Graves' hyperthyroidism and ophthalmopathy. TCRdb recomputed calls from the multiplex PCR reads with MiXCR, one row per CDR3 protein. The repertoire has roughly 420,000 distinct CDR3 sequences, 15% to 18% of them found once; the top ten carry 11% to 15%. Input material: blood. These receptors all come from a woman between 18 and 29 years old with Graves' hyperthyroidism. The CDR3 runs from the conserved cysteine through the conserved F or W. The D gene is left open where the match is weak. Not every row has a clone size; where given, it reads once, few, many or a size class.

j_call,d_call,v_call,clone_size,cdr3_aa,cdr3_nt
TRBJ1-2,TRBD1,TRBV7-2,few,CASSADRGRLSGYTF,TGTGCCAGCAGCGCGGACAGGGGCCGACTTAGTGGCTACACCTTC
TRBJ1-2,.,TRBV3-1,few,CASSQAGDGKNYGYTF,TGTGCCAGCAGCCAAGCGGGCGACGGAAAAAACTATGGCTACACCTTC
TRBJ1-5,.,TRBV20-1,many,CSASGTNSNQPQHF,TGCAGTGCCTCAGGGACTAATAGCAATCAGCCCCAGCATTTT
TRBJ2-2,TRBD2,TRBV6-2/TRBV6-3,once,CASSYPSGREIPGELFF,TGTGCCAGCAGTTACCCGTCGGGGCGGGAGATTCCCGGGGAGCTGTTTTTT
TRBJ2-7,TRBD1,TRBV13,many,CASRDRASHEQYF,TGTGCCAGCAGGGACAGGGCTTCCCACGAGCAGTACTTC
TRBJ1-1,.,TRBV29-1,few,CSVEAELMNTEAFF,TGCAGCGTTGAAGCGGAGCTCATGAACACTGAAGCTTTCTTT
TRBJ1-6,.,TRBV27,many,CASSLYGVSYNSPLHF,TGTGCCAGCAGTTTATATGGGGTCTCCTATAATTCACCCCTCCACTTT
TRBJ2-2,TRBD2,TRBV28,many,CASRLAGQTGELFF,TGTGCCAGCAGACTAGCGGGACAAACCGGGGAGCTGTTTTTT
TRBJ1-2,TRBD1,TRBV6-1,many,CASSSRRLTGSFGYTF,TGTGCCAGCAGTTCCAGAAGATTGACAGGGTCTTTCGGCTACACCTTC
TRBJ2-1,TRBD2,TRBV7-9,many,CASSSGLAGAREQFF,TGTGCCAGCAGCTCAGGACTAGCGGGAGCCCGTGAGCAGTTCTTC
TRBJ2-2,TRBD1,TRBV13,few,CASRGQGTVGELFF,TGTGCCAGCAGAGGACAGGGGACGGTCGGGGAGCTGTTTTTT
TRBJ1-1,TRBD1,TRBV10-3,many,CAIRQGRILNTEAFF,TGTGCCATCCGACAGGGGCGAATCTTGAACACTGAAGCTTTCTTT
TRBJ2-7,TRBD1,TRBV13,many,CASSSRGQFLYEQYF,TGTGCCAGCAGCTCCAGGGGGCAGTTTCTGTACGAGCAGTACTTC
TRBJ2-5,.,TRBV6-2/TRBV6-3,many,CASSYSRGTQYF,TGTGCCAGCAGTTACTCTCGCGGGACCCAGTACTTC
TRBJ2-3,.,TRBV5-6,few,CASSLTGRGTQYF,TGTGCCAGCAGCTTAACAGGTCGGGGAACGCAGTATTTT
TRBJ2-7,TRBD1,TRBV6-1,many,CASSNSAGQGSREQYF,TGTGCCAGCAGTAATTCCGCCGGACAGGGGTCGAGGGAGCAGTACTTC
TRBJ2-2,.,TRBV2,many,CASSERPLGNTGELFF,TGTGCCAGCAGTGAACGGCCGTTGGGGAACACCGGGGAGCTGTTTTTT
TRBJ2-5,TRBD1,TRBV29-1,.,CSVEGQGTWYF,TGCAGCGTTGAAGGACAGGGGACCTGGTACTTC
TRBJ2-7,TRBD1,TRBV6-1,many,CASGQGVYEQYF,TGTGCCTCGGGACAGGGTGTCTACGAGCAGTACTTC
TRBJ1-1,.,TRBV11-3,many,CASSYRGTLKNTEAFF,TGTGCCAGCAGCTACCGCGGGACTCTGAAGAACACTGAAGCTTTCTTT
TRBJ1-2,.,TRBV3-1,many,CASSGIGGRKDGYTF,TGTGCCAGCAGCGGTATAGGGGGGCGCAAGGATGGCTACACCTTC
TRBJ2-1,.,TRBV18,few,CASSPNADNEQFF,TGTGCCAGCTCACCGAACGCAGACAATGAGCAGTTCTTC
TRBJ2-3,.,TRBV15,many,CATSDGGTSTDTQYF,TGTGCCACCAGCGACGGGGGAACTAGCACAGATACGCAGTATTTT
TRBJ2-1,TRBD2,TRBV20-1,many,CSARDPTTSGGEREQFF,TGCAGTGCTAGAGATCCCACTACTAGCGGGGGGGAACGTGAGCAGTTCTTC
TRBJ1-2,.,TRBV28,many,CASSSGGGAEAYGYTF,TGTGCCAGCAGTTCAGGAGGGGGGGCCGAGGCCTATGGCTACACCTTC
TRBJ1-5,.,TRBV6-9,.,CASSSQGGQPQHF,TGTGCCAGCAGTTCTCAGGGCGGACAGCCCCAGCATTTT
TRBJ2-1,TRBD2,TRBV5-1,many,CASSLGAGANEQFF,TGCGCCAGCAGCTTGGGAGCGGGAGCCAATGAGCAGTTCTTC
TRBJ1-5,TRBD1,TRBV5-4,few,CASSLEPGQGDNQPQHF,TGTGCCAGCAGCTTGGAGCCGGGACAGGGGGACAATCAGCCCCAGCATTTT
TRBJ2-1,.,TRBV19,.,CASNVGGFSYNEQFF,TGTGCCAGTAACGTTGGGGGTTTCTCCTACAATGAGCAGTTCTTC
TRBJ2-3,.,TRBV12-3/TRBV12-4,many,CASSFGLADTDTQYF,TGTGCCAGCAGTTTCGGATTAGCGGACACAGATACGCAGTATTTT
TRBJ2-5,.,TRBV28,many,CASSLAREETQYF,TGTGCCAGCAGCTTAGCCAGGGAAGAGACCCAGTACTTC
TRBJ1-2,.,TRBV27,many,CASIDPGKGGGYTF,TGTGCCAGCATCGATCCGGGAAAGGGAGGAGGCTACACCTTC
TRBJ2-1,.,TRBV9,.,CASSVFSGDNEQFF,TGTGCCAGCAGCGTGTTTTCCGGGGACAATGAGCAGTTCTTC
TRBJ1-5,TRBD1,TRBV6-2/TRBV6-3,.,CASSYGAGGHFNQPQHF,TGTGCCAGCAGTTACGGCGCAGGGGGACACTTCAATCAGCCCCAGCATTTT
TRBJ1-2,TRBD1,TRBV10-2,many,CASSFPKTGGNYGYTF,TGCGCCAGCAGTTTCCCCAAGACAGGGGGCAACTATGGCTACACCTTC
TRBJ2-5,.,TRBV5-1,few,CASSFRPGETQYF,TGCGCCAGCAGCTTCAGGCCTGGGGAGACCCAGTACTTC
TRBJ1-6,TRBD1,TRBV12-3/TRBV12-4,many,CASSLFGQDHNSPLHF,TGTGCCAGCAGTTTGTTCGGACAGGACCATAATTCACCCCTCCACTTT
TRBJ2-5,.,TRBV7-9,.,CASSSLWGQETQYF,TGTGCCAGCAGCTCCCTGTGGGGCCAAGAGACCCAGTACTTC
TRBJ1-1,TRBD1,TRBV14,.,CASSQEGPWTGQTEAFF,TGTGCCAGCAGCCAAGAGGGGCCTTGGACAGGGCAAACTGAAGCTTTCTTT
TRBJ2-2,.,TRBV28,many,CASSTEGGTGELFF,TGTGCCAGCAGTACTGAGGGGGGCACCGGGGAGCTGTTTTTT
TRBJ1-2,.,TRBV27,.,CASSWGGGHYGYTF,TGTGCCAGCAGCTGGGGGGGGGGGCACTATGGCTACACCTTC
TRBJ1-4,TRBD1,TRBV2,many,CASRRGTVDSNEKLFF,TGTGCCAGCAGACGCGGGACAGTAGATTCGAATGAAAAACTGTTTTTT
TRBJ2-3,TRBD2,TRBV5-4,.,CASSLDSRLAGVTDTQYF,TGTGCCAGCAGCTTGGACTCTCGGCTAGCGGGGGTCACAGATACGCAGTATTTT
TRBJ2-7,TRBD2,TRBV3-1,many,CASSQYMGIAGAVYEQYF,TGTGCCAGCAGCCAATACATGGGTATAGCGGGAGCCGTGTACGAGCAGTACTTC
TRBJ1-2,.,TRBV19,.,CASSIWTPQALSYTF,TGTGCCAGTAGTATTTGGACACCCCAAGCACTGAGCTACACCTTC
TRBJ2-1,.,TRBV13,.,CASSHIEGTPTINEQFF,TGTGCCAGCAGCCATATAGAGGGCACACCTACAATCAATGAGCAGTTCTTC
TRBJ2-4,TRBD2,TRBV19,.,CASSGGRGYIQYF,TGTGCCAGTTCGGGCGGGAGGGGATACATTCAGTACTTC
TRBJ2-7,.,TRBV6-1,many,CASREQVYYEQYF,TGTGCCAGCAGAGAGCAGGTATACTACGAGCAGTACTTC
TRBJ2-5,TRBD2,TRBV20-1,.,CSARRLAGGRRETQYF,TGCAGTGCTAGAAGACTAGCGGGGGGGCGACGGGAGACCCAGTACTTC
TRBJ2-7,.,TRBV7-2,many,CASSSDSGPYEQYF,TGTGCCAGCAGCTCCGACTCCGGCCCCTACGAGCAGTACTTC
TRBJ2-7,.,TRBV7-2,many,CASSLDRRGFTYEQYF,TGTGCCAGCAGCTTAGACAGACGGGGATTCACCTACGAGCAGTACTTC
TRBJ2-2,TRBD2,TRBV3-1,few,CASSQIGLAGRLNTGELFF,TGTGCCAGCAGCCAAATAGGACTAGCGGGACGACTCAACACCGGGGAGCTGTTTTTT
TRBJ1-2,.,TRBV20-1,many,CSARDSGPAGYTF,TGCAGTGCTAGAGACTCTGGGCCGGCTGGCTACACCTTC
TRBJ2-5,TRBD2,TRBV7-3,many,CASSLQGSGREETQYF,TGTGCCAGCAGCTTACAGGGCAGCGGGAGAGAGGAGACCCAGTACTTC
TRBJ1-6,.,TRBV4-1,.,CASSLPLEPLHF,TGCGCCAGCAGTCTTCCCTTAGAACCCCTCCACTTT
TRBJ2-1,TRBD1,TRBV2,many,CASSEEVRGLNEQFF,TGTGCCAGCAGTGAAGAAGTCAGGGGGTTGAATGAGCAGTTCTTC
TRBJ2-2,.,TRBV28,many,CASSPPAINTGELFF,TGTGCCAGCAGTCCCCCAGCAATTAACACCGGGGAGCTGTTTTTT
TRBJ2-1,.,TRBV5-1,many,CASSSPRGNNEQFF,TGCGCCAGCAGCTCCCCCCGGGGAAACAATGAGCAGTTCTTC
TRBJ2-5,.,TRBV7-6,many,CASSRRGPNKETQYF,TGTGCCAGCAGCCGCAGGGGCCCCAACAAGGAGACCCAGTACTTC
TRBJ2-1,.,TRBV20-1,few,CSAVRPLSGIYNEQFF,TGCAGTGCTGTGCGACCCCTTAGTGGGATCTACAATGAGCAGTTCTTC